A selection of T cell receptor beta chains follows, all from one sample in a study of cytomegalovirus exposure and HLA in healthy donors. Assay used: immunoSEQ multiplex PCR; TCRdb lists only in-frame clones, some missing. Of about 130,000 clones in the sample, roughly 85% were seen once. Sequenced: PBMCs. The source of these receptors is a woman aged 40 to 50 in good health and CMV-seropositive. CDR3s include the opening cysteine and the closing phenylalanine or tryptophan. Fields, in order: clone size, J gene, V gene, D gene, CDR3 protein, CDR3 DNA. The D gene is left open where the match is weak. Clone size is not always given. Where it is, it says once, few, many or a class for expanded clones.

clone size: -
J gene: TRBJ1-4
V gene: TRBV6-6
D gene: -
CDR3 protein: CASGDATNEKLFF
CDR3 DNA: TGTGCCAGCGGAGACGCAACTAATGAAAAACTGTTTTTT

clone size: -
J gene: TRBJ2-7
V gene: TRBV2
D gene: -
CDR3 protein: CARKVADSYEQYF
CDR3 DNA: TGTGCCAGAAAGGTAGCGGACTCCTACGAGCAGTACTTC

clone size: -
J gene: TRBJ2-7
V gene: TRBV6-5
D gene: TRBD1
CDR3 protein: CASSFRDRGYEQYF
CDR3 DNA: TGTGCCAGCAGTTTCCGGGACAGGGGTTACGAGCAGTACTTC

clone size: once
J gene: TRBJ1-1
V gene: TRBV5-1
D gene: -
CDR3 protein: CASNPGGPNTEAFF
CDR3 DNA: TGCGCCAGCAACCCAGGAGGGCCGAACACTGAAGCTTTCTTT

clone size: -
J gene: TRBJ2-3
V gene: TRBV27
D gene: TRBD1
CDR3 protein: CASSFRQGIDTQYF
CDR3 DNA: TGTGCCAGCAGTTTTCGACAGGGGATAGATACGCAGTATTTT

clone size: -
J gene: TRBJ2-7
V gene: TRBV10-2
D gene: TRBD2
CDR3 protein: CASIKLAGDREQYF
CDR3 DNA: TGCGCCAGCATAAAACTAGCGGGAGACAGGGAGCAGTACTTC

clone size: -
J gene: TRBJ1-1
V gene: TRBV11-2
D gene: -
CDR3 protein: CASSHLSRGAFF
CDR3 DNA: TGTGCCAGCAGCCACCTTTCCAGGGGAGCTTTCTTT

clone size: -
J gene: TRBJ2-7
V gene: TRBV28
D gene: TRBD1
CDR3 protein: CASNSDREASYEQYF
CDR3 DNA: TGTGCCAGCAATTCGGACAGGGAGGCCTCCTACGAGCAGTACTTC

clone size: -
J gene: TRBJ2-7
V gene: TRBV7-2
D gene: TRBD2
CDR3 protein: CASSGTGTSGYEQYF
CDR3 DNA: TGTGCCAGCAGCGGGACCGGGACTAGCGGGTACGAGCAGTACTTC

clone size: -
J gene: TRBJ2-1
V gene: TRBV7-6
D gene: TRBD2
CDR3 protein: CASSLGPGSGRPTSSYNEQFF
CDR3 DNA: TGTGCCAGCAGCTTAGGTCCAGGTAGCGGGAGACCCACGAGCTCCTACAATGAGCAGTTCTTC

clone size: -
J gene: TRBJ2-7
V gene: TRBV9
D gene: TRBD2
CDR3 protein: CASSPVSSGSFYEQYF
CDR3 DNA: TGTGCCAGCAGCCCGGTTTCTAGCGGGAGTTTCTACGAGCAGTACTTC

clone size: -
J gene: TRBJ2-7
V gene: TRBV4-3
D gene: TRBD2
CDR3 protein: CASSQDGLAGVYEQYF
CDR3 DNA: TGCGCCAGCAGCCAAGATGGACTAGCGGGAGTCTACGAGCAGTACTTC

clone size: -
J gene: TRBJ1-4
V gene: TRBV2
D gene: -
CDR3 protein: CASRHTGTNEKLFF
CDR3 DNA: TGTGCCAGCAGACACACAGGGACTAATGAAAAACTGTTTTTT

clone size: -
J gene: TRBJ1-6
V gene: TRBV13
D gene: -
CDR3 protein: CASGTQGKEDSPLHF
CDR3 DNA: TGTGCCAGCGGAACCCAGGGGAAGGAGGATTCACCCCTCCACTTT

clone size: -
J gene: TRBJ1-2
V gene: TRBV5-1
D gene: TRBD1
CDR3 protein: CASSLFAGGTLKDGYTF
CDR3 DNA: TGCGCCAGCAGCTTGTTCGCAGGGGGGACCTTGAAGGATGGCTACACCTTC

clone size: once
J gene: TRBJ2-7
V gene: TRBV2
D gene: -
CDR3 protein: CASSREAGGYEQYF
CDR3 DNA: TGTGCCAGCAGCAGGGAGGCAGGGGGTTACGAGCAGTACTTC

clone size: -
J gene: TRBJ2-2
V gene: TRBV28
D gene: -
CDR3 protein: CASSYRVAGELFF
CDR3 DNA: TGTGCCAGCAGTTACAGGGTCGCCGGGGAGCTGTTTTTT